These 25 T cell receptor beta chains originate from one sample sequenced in a study of blood T cell repertoires in COVID-19. This table comes from immunoSEQ multiplex PCR, and its TCRdb copy is limited to in-frame clones, with some not included. The table includes 200,000 to 300,000 clones, more than 75% detected once. What was sequenced was peripheral blood. All receptors derive from a woman aged 40 to 50 who had recovered from COVID-19.

The V and J genes are TRBV6-5 and TRBJ2-7, with a tentative D call TRBD2 (5 bases). This CDR3 region has 13 residues. Germline CDR1 reads MNHEY; CDR2 reads SVGAGI. The V end was cut by 2 bases, the J end by 7 bases, with 12 bases between. The CDR3 reads CASSYLAGREQYF. The CDR3 coding sequence is TGTGCCAGCAGTTACCTCGCGGGTCGGGAGCAGTACTTC.

This chain links TRBV2 with TRBJ2-2, with a weak D call TRBD2 (6 bases). V was trimmed by 1 base and J by 4 bases, leaving 10 bases between them. Per the germline V gene, CDR1 is SNHLY and CDR2 is FYNNEI. The CDR3 is 15 amino acids. The DNA for the CDR3 is TGTGCCAGCAGTGAAGGGGGAGCGGGCACCGGGGAGCTGTTTTTT. Amino acids: CASSEGGAGTGELFF.

The chain joins TRBV4-3 to TRBJ2-3, with 9 bases that match TRBD2. V was pared by 4 bases and J by 2 bases, with 4 bases of the junction left unmatched. CDR1 is LGHNA and CDR2 is YSLEER in the germline V gene. The CDR3 contains 15 residues. The CDR3 reads CASSPLAGNTDTQYF. The CDR3 DNA is TGCGCCAGCAGCCCCCTAGCGGGGAACACAGATACGCAGTATTTT.

CDR3 protein: CASSDPGQGSTEAFF. CDR3 in DNA: TGTGCCAGCAGTGATCCGGGACAGGGAAGCACTGAAGCTTTCTTT. The rearrangement joins TRBV2 to TRBJ1-1, with 9 bases aligning to TRBD1. The J segment lost 4 bases and the V segment lost 3 bases, leaving 6 bases of the junction unmatched. The CDR3 has 15 residues. The germline CDR1 and CDR2 sequences are SNHLY and FYNNEI.

V gene TRBV15 combines with J gene TRBJ2-5; 9 nucleotides line up with TRBD2. The CDR3 has 17 residues. Germline values: CDR1 LNHNV, CDR2 YYDKDF (reference sequence). V was pared by 4 bases and J by 5 bases, with 14 bases of the junction left unmatched. In nucleotides, the CDR3 is TGTGCCACCAGCAAACACCTCTCCCTAGCGGGGAAGGAGACCCAGTACTTC. Protein sequence: CATSKHLSLAGKETQYF. The whole variable domain, filled in from reference TRBV15 and TRBJ2-5, reads DAMVIQNPRYQVTQFGKPVTLSCSQTLNHNVMYWYQQKSSQAPKLLFHYYDKDFNNEADTPDNFQSRRPNTSFCFLDIRSPGLGDTAMYLCATSKHLSLAGKETQYFGPGTRLLVL.

The chain joins TRBV7-9 to TRBJ2-3; 8 bases match TRBD1. The trim removed 5 bases at V and 3 bases at J, leaving 10 bases unmatched. CDR1 is SEHNR and CDR2 is FQNEAQ in the germline V gene (reference sequence). CDR3 length equals 16 residues. The CDR3 is CASSPRTGTLTDTQYF. CDR3 sequence (DNA): TGTGCCAGCAGCCCCCGGACAGGGACTCTGACAGATACGCAGTATTTT. Filled out from reference TRBV7-9 and TRBJ2-3, the complete variable domain reads DTGVSQNPRHKITKRGQNVTFRCDPISEHNRLYWYRQTLGQGPEFLTYFQNEAQLEKSRLLSDRFSAERPKGSFSTLEIQRTEQGDSAMYLCASSPRTGTLTDTQYFGPGTRLTVL.

The chain combines TRBV27 with TRBJ2-7, with TRBD2 matching 13 bases. The CDR3 covers 17 residues. V gave up 4 bases and J gave up 0 bases; unmatched junction bases: 6. CDR1 MNHEY and CDR2 SMNVEV come from the germline V gene (reference sequence). The CDR3 reads CASSSGLAGVHSYEQYF. DNA for the CDR3: TGTGCCAGCAGTTCAGGACTAGCGGGGGTGCACTCCTACGAGCAGTACTTC.

The chain employs TRBV28 and TRBJ1-1; a possible D gene is TRBD1 (5 bases). Trimming pared 5 bases from V and 1 base from J, leaving 14 bases between. CDR3 size: 15 residues. The germline CDR1 and CDR2 sequences are MDHEN and SYDVKM. The CDR3 here is CASSPRRGWNTEAFF. The CDR3 bases are TGTGCCAGCAGTCCACGGAGGGGTTGGAACACTGAAGCTTTCTTT.

CDR3 DNA: TGTGCCAGTAGCTCTAGACAGGGCACTGGGGCCAACGTCCTGACTTTC. Its protein product is CASSSRQGTGANVLTF. This chain uses TRBV19 with TRBJ2-6, with TRBD1 identical over 7 bases. Trimming at V came to 6 bases and at J to 2 bases, leaving 7 bases not matched to a gene. The CDR3 runs 16 residues. Looked up from germline, CDR1 is LNHDA and CDR2 is SQIVND (reference sequence). The variable domain in full, with the rest retrieved from reference TRBV19 and TRBJ2-6, is DGGITQSPKYLFRKEGQNVTLSCEQNLNHDAMYWYRQDPGQGLRLIYYSQIVNDFQKGDIAEGYSVSREKKESFPLTVTSAQKNPTAFYLCASSSRQGTGANVLTFGAGSRLTVL.

V is TRBV30 and J is TRBJ1-1, with D possibly matching TRBD1 (6 bases). CDR1 is GTSNPN and CDR2 is SVGIG in the germline V gene (reference sequence). There are 15 residues in the CDR3. V was pared by 5 bases and J by 6 bases, with 22 bases between. CDR3 bases: TGTGCCTGGGGGGGGCGGAATTCCCGCCTCGCTGAAGCTTTCTTT. Its protein product is CAWGGRNSRLAEAFF.

This clone was counted once. The chain carries TRBV7-3 and TRBJ1-1; a possible D gene is TRBD1 (6 bases). V was clipped by 2 bases and J by 4 bases, with 17 bases between them. The CDR3 sequence is 16 residues long. CDR1 and CDR2 (germline): SGHTA, FQGTGA. The CDR3, as DNA: TGTGCCAGCAGCTTAGTTGGCGGGGGGCGCGGCACTGAAGCTTTCTTT. Translated: CASSLVGGGRGTEAFF.

The chain is built from TRBV6-7 and TRBJ2-7, with D possibly TRBD2 on 6 matching bases. TRBV6-7 is given ORF status, its function remaining uncertain. This CDR3 is 17 amino acids long. V shed 5 bases and J shed 5 bases, with 25 bases lying between them. The CDR3 DNA reads as TGTGCCAGCAGTCACCGCGACTGGCGGGGAACCCGGGACGAGCAGTACTTC. Its translation is CASSHRDWRGTRDEQYF.

The table lists this clone with a count of one. The chain links TRBV19 to TRBJ1-1; D gene unclear. V lost 2 bases and J lost 2, with 9 bases in between. This CDR3 comprises 14 residues. Looked up from germline, CDR1 is LNHDA and CDR2 is SQIVND (reference sequence). The CDR3 region has the DNA TGTGCCAGTAGTATATGGACGGGAAACACTGAAGCTTTCTTT. Translating it yields CASSIWTGNTEAFF.

The chain joins TRBV7-8 to TRBJ1-6; D is unresolved. The CDR3 is 18 residues long. Trimming removed 1 base from V and 13 bases from J, with 26 bases in between. Germline assignment: CDR1 SGHVS and CDR2 FQNEAQ. The CDR3 DNA is TGTGCCAGCAGCTTAGTGGCGTCTACTGGAAGTGCGGCGGGTCCCCTCCACTTT. Translating it yields CASSLVASTGSAAGPLHF.

This chain links TRBV19 with TRBJ1-5, with 8 positions matching TRBD1. The CDR3 length is 13 residues. Germline V lookup: CDR1 LNHDA, CDR2 SQIVND (reference sequence). Trimming cost V 3 bases and J 8 bases; bases outside gene matches: 3. CDR3 DNA sequence: TGTGCCAGTAGTATGAACAGGGGGGAGCCCCAGCATTTT. Amino acids: CASSMNRGEPQHF.

This clone was observed a handful of times. The chain links TRBV3-1 (or the pseudogene TRBV3-2) to TRBJ2-5, with 14 bases lining up with TRBD2. Trimming took 7 bases from V and 1 from J; bases not matched to a gene: 5. The CDR3 is made up of 16 amino acids. Germline V gives CDR1 LGHDT, CDR2 YNNKEL (reference sequence). Written as DNA, the CDR3 is TGTGCCAGCACGGGACTAGCGGGGGCTATCCAAGAGACCCAGTACTTC. Translation gives CASTGLAGAIQETQYF.

This clone appeared a few times. The rearrangement joins TRBV3-1 (or the pseudogene TRBV3-2) to TRBJ1-5, with D perhaps TRBD1 (6 bases). This CDR3 is 13 amino acids long. Trimming removed 6 bases from V and 5 bases from J, with 11 bases in between. Per the germline V gene, CDR1 is LGHDT and CDR2 is YNNKEL (reference sequence). The CDR3 DNA follows: TGTGCCAGCAGTCGGGACATGGATCAGCCCCAGCATTTT. As protein: CASSRDMDQPQHF.

V and J are TRBV5-1 and TRBJ1-2, with TRBD1 matching 7 bases. This CDR3 spans 14 amino acids. Germline lookup yields CDR1 SGHRS and CDR2 YFSETQ. V was clipped by 6 bases and J by 4 bases; unmatched bases: 9. For the CDR3, the DNA is TGCGCCAGCAACCGGGACAGCCACTTCTATGGCTACACCTTC. This encodes CASNRDSHFYGYTF.

In DNA form, the CDR3 reads TGCAGCGCCGAAGGGGGACAAGAGACCCAGTACTTC. Translation: CSAEGGQETQYF. The genes are TRBV29-1 and TRBJ2-5, with D maybe TRBD1 (6 bases). Germline-derived CDR1 and CDR2 are SQVTM and ANQGSEA. The CDR3 loop spans 12 amino acids. V lost 7 bases to trimming and J lost 2 bases, with 11 bases between them.

The J gene is TRBJ1-2, the V gene TRBV10-3, with D maybe TRBD1 (6 bases). V lost 1 base to trimming and J lost 7 bases, with 13 bases between them. CDR1 and CDR2 from the germline V gene are ENHRY and SYGVKD. The CDR3 loop spans 14 amino acids. Here the CDR3 reads CAISEYQGYSGYTF. The CDR3 DNA reads TGTGCCATCAGTGAGTACCAGGGGTATAGTGGCTACACCTTC.

This chain connects TRBV9 to TRBJ2-1, with 10 bases lining up with TRBD1. V lost 3 bases and J lost 4; bases outside the gene matches: 13. The CDR3 has 18 residues. Germline assignment: CDR1 SGDLS and CDR2 YYNGEE. The CDR3 bases are TGTGCCAGCAGCGCCACTTTCCTCGGGACAGGGGTTTACAATGAGCAGTTCTTC. It translates to CASSATFLGTGVYNEQFF.

The chain combines TRBV4-2 with TRBJ2-5; 16 bases align to TRBD2. The germline V gene has CDR1 LGHNA and CDR2 YNFKEQ. The CDR3 is made up of 18 amino acids. Trimming at V came to 4 bases and at J to 5 bases, leaving 10 bases not matched to a gene. CDR3 nucleotide sequence: TGTGCCAGCAGCCCAAGGGGACTAGCGGGGGGGCCCGGGGAGACCCAGTACTTC. Protein: CASSPRGLAGGPGETQYF.

The count of this clone is one. Other DNA sequences in the sample encode the same CDR3. The chain employs TRBV9 and TRBJ1-5; no clear D. The germline V and J ends were trimmed by 0 bases and 2 bases, with 6 bases remaining between them. The CDR3 has 14 amino acids. CDR1 SGDLS and CDR2 YYNGEE come from the germline V gene. In DNA form, the CDR3 reads TGTGCCAGCAGCGTAGGAACAGGCAATCAGCCCCAGCATTTT. Translation: CASSVGTGNQPQHF.

The chain couples TRBV30 to TRBJ1-6, with 10 bases fitting TRBD1. Germline-derived CDR1 and CDR2 are GTSNPN and SVGIG (reference sequence). There are 14 residues in the CDR3. CDR3 DNA: TGTGCTTCGTCCCGGGACAGGGGTAATTCACCCCTCCACTTT. Translated: CASSRDRGNSPLHF.

This clone was observed a few times. DNA for the CDR3: TGTGCCAGCAGCCTCCGGGACAGGGGCCTCAGGAGACGAGAAAAACTGTTTTTT. Its translation is CASSLRDRGLRRREKLFF. J is TRBJ1-4 and V is TRBV7-9; 10 bases fit TRBD1. CDR1 SEHNR and CDR2 FQNEAQ come from the germline V gene (reference sequence). V lost 5 bases, J lost 8 bases, and 17 bases stayed unmatched. The CDR3 loop spans 18 amino acids.